This TCR beta chain stems from a study of chemoradiotherapy in HPV16-positive cancers (dated 2022 in TCRdb). About the full investigation: Functional T-cell assays on cells from a couple of HPV16-positive patients defined candidate HPV-specific T-cell clones and common TCR motifs. Next, the candidate HPV-specific TCRs and motifs were followed in TCR repertoires from about 90 patients with HPV-related cancers. Whether T-cell immunity against the HPV oncoproteins E6 and E7 changes during chemoradiotherapy and whether survival is affected by this immunity were examined in the study. The full study reports these points: In HPV16-positive patients, expansion of HPV-responsive T cells during chemoradiotherapy was associated with improved recurrence-free survival. Expansion of candidate HPV-specific clones and E7-related TCR motifs was observed in the tumor microenvironment during treatment, whereas no such expansion was observed for non-HPV-specific T cells. Only a couple of HPV16-positive patients were used to derive the functional definition of HPV-specific T cells, and the survival association was reported for HPV16-positive patients.

Repertoires were sampled repeatedly over the course of chemoradiotherapy, so clonal expansion could be followed in the tumor microenvironment. The CDR3 measures 12 amino acids from cysteine to phenylalanine. Only the CDR3 part of the read is kept: 36 bases, read in frame from the first base. At the junction V is shortened by 4 bases and J by 5 bases, with 8 bases in between. CDR1 is given as SQVTM and CDR2 as ANQGSEA, both from the germline V gene. Libraries were made using the immunoSEQ multiplex PCR assay. TCRdb obtained this table from immuneACCESS and retained in-frame rearrangements with V and J assigned. These tables miss some clones; where compared with another copy, unresolved V genes account for less than half of the shortfall, and the remainder is unexplained. Present in this sample are more than 20,000 clones, 70% to 90% of which were seen just once. The ten largest clones capture 2% to 2.5% of the sample.

A few counts support this clone. It has no known antigen specificity. Base qualities are missing; no much larger clone stands one base away. Material: blood, obtained from a patient who underwent chemoradiotherapy. The TCR comes from a human donor with HPV-associated anogenital cancer. The chain is encoded by TRBV29-1 joined to TRBJ2-2; the D gene remains uncertain. The base sequence is TGCAGCGTTGGGCAGTCAACCGGGGAGCTGTTTTTT. Its protein reads: CSVGQSTGELFF.